This T cell receptor (beta chain) was profiled in a study of shared clonotypes between healthy human individuals. CDR3 length equals 14 residues. Per germline, CDR1 LNHDA and CDR2 SQIVND (reference sequence). V shed 8 bases and J 7 bases; nucleotides not matched to a gene: 10. Overall study results and limits: A few donors shared about 5% of their naive CD4 clonotypes. Memory subsets generally showed lower estimated richness than naive subsets. The represented genetic and exposure-history diversity was limited by the small number of donors.

In regard to this clone: Its antigen is unknown.

Profiling relied on immunoSEQ multiplex PCR, and the TCRdb table lists in-frame clones only, not all of them. Of 850,000 to 1,200,000 clones in the sample, under 80% were seen once. The V gene is TRBV19, the J gene TRBJ2-2, with 7 positions matching TRBD1. The source of this sequence is a young man in good health. Material: memory CD4+ T cells sorted from blood. Subset described: CD45RA-negative fraction. The CDR3 sequence: CASHDRAILGELFF. The CDR3 DNA reads TGTGCCAGTCACGACAGGGCAATACTCGGGGAGCTGTTTTTT.